Sequencing of this T cell receptor beta chain was carried out in a study of T-cell reconstitution after alpha-beta-depleted transplantation in children. Trimming cost V 0 bases and J 6 bases, with 15 bases left between them. This CDR3 is built from 15 residues. The germline V gene has CDR1 KGHSH and CDR2 LQKENI. It was with unique molecular identifiers that the TCRbeta library was prepared. TCRdb passed the PCR reads through MiXCR, listing each CDR3 protein once. This sample yields a few hundred thousand distinct CDR3 sequences, of which 10% to 15% are seen a single time; 2.2% belongs to the top ten.

The receptor's source is a male patient aged 5 to 17 who had a stem cell transplant for acute myeloid leukemia, so the T cells may come from the graft donor. The V gene is TRBV18, the J gene TRBJ2-7; either TRBD1 or TRBD2 may fit D (5 bases each). The sample here was PBMCs, mostly from graft donor cells, taken 360 days after TCRalphabeta/CD19-depleted stem cell transplant. The CDR3 reads CASSPPLDLRGEQYF. The CDR3 bases are TGTGCCAGCTCACCACCTCTGGACCTGAGGGGCGAGCAGTACTTC.